The rows below give T cell receptor beta chains drawn from one sample of a study of shared clonotypes between healthy human individuals. The method was immunoSEQ multiplex PCR; TCRdb's version includes in-frame clones alone and lacks a portion of them. Here the sample spans about 2.1 million clones, around 95% being singletons. The sequencing input was naive CD8+ T cells from PBMCs. The receptors here all came from a man younger than 30 in good health. Some clones in this sample may be carry-over from other donors' samples. Both conserved end residues are part of each CDR3. Fields, in order: CDR3 length, clone size, J gene, D gene, V gene, CDR3 DNA, CDR3 protein. The D gene is left open where the match is weak. Clone size is stated in some rows and not others, as once, few, many or a class when expanded.

CDR3 length: 10; clone size: .; J gene: TRBJ2-3; D gene: .; V gene: TRBV20-1; CDR3 DNA: TGCAGTGCCGTCACAGATACGCAGTATTTT; CDR3 protein: CSAVTDTQYF
CDR3 length: 14; clone size: .; J gene: TRBJ2-2; D gene: .; V gene: TRBV7-7; CDR3 DNA: TGTGCCAGCAGCTTATGGGTCGGGACCGGGGAGCTGTTTTTT; CDR3 protein: CASSLWVGTGELFF
CDR3 length: 15; clone size: .; J gene: TRBJ2-1; D gene: TRBD2; V gene: TRBV11-2; CDR3 DNA: TGTGCCAGCAGCTTAGGCGGGAGGGGGTTCGATGAGCAGTTCTTC; CDR3 protein: CASSLGGRGFDEQFF
CDR3 length: 16; clone size: once; J gene: TRBJ2-1; D gene: TRBD2; V gene: TRBV7-2; CDR3 DNA: TGTGCCAGCAGCCTCAGGGTAAGCGGGAGGCCCAATGAGCAGTTCTTC; CDR3 protein: CASSLRVSGRPNEQFF
CDR3 length: 16; clone size: .; J gene: TRBJ2-1; D gene: TRBD2; V gene: TRBV7-3; CDR3 DNA: TGTGCCAGCAGCCCAATAGCGGGAGGGACCTACAATGAGCAGTTCTTC; CDR3 protein: CASSPIAGGTYNEQFF
CDR3 length: 14; clone size: .; J gene: TRBJ2-7; D gene: TRBD2; V gene: TRBV30; CDR3 DNA: TGTGCCTGGAGTGTTTTAGCGGGAGGCGACGAGCAGTACTTC; CDR3 protein: CAWSVLAGGDEQYF
CDR3 length: 15; clone size: .; J gene: TRBJ2-1; D gene: TRBD2; V gene: TRBV5-6; CDR3 DNA: TGTGCCAGCAGCGGTCCGGGACTAGCGGGCGATGAGCAGTTCTTC; CDR3 protein: CASSGPGLAGDEQFF
CDR3 length: 15; clone size: .; J gene: TRBJ2-7; D gene: .; V gene: TRBV6-6; CDR3 DNA: TGTGCCAGCAGTTACTCGGTGCCAGACAGCTACGAGCAGTACTTC; CDR3 protein: CASSYSVPDSYEQYF
CDR3 length: 17; clone size: .; J gene: TRBJ2-5; D gene: TRBD2; V gene: TRBV9; CDR3 DNA: TGTGCCAGCAGCGTAGCTTGGGGAGCGGGAGACCAAGAGACCCAGTACTTC; CDR3 protein: CASSVAWGAGDQETQYF
CDR3 length: 12; clone size: .; J gene: TRBJ1-1; D gene: .; V gene: TRBV10-2; CDR3 DNA: TGCGCCACCGACGGGGGGGTGGCTGAAGCTTTCTTT; CDR3 protein: CATDGGVAEAFF
CDR3 length: 16; clone size: .; J gene: TRBJ1-4; D gene: .; V gene: TRBV27; CDR3 DNA: TGTGCCAGCAGGGGGGGCTGGGGAGTGACTAATGAAAAACTGTTTTTT; CDR3 protein: CASRGGWGVTNEKLFF
CDR3 length: 14; clone size: .; J gene: TRBJ2-7; D gene: .; V gene: TRBV5-6; CDR3 DNA: TGTGCCAGCAGCTGGCAGCTCCTACGGGGGGAGCAGTACTTC; CDR3 protein: CASSWQLLRGEQYF
CDR3 length: 13; clone size: .; J gene: TRBJ2-1; D gene: .; V gene: TRBV19; CDR3 DNA: TGTGCCAGTAGTCCCCGACTAGGGGATGAGCAGTTCTTC; CDR3 protein: CASSPRLGDEQFF
CDR3 length: 15; clone size: .; J gene: TRBJ2-4; D gene: TRBD2; V gene: TRBV9; CDR3 DNA: TGTGCCAGCAGCGTAGGCGCGGGAGGGCTGAACATTCAGTACTTC; CDR3 protein: CASSVGAGGLNIQYF
CDR3 length: 16; clone size: .; J gene: TRBJ2-3; D gene: .; V gene: TRBV28; CDR3 DNA: TGTGCCAGCAGTTTATGGTCGGGGCTGCTCACAGATACGCAGTATTTT; CDR3 protein: CASSLWSGLLTDTQYF
CDR3 length: 15; clone size: .; J gene: TRBJ1-2; D gene: .; V gene: TRBV6-1; CDR3 DNA: TGTGCCAGCAGCGTCGACTCGTCCATCAACTATGGCTACACCTTC; CDR3 protein: CASSVDSSINYGYTF
CDR3 length: 16; clone size: once; J gene: TRBJ1-4; D gene: .; V gene: TRBV27; CDR3 DNA: TGTGCCAGCAGTCCCTTGAGCGGAGGGGGTTATGAAAAACTGTTTTTT; CDR3 protein: CASSPLSGGGYEKLFF
CDR3 length: 16; clone size: .; J gene: TRBJ2-3; D gene: TRBD1; V gene: TRBV5-1; CDR3 DNA: TGCGCCAGCAGCGAGGGGGCTAGGGGGCTCACAGATACGCAGTATTTT; CDR3 protein: CASSEGARGLTDTQYF
CDR3 length: 16; clone size: .; J gene: TRBJ1-2; D gene: .; V gene: TRBV15; CDR3 DNA: TGTGCCACCAGCGAGACGTGGCAGGGCTTGGTCTATGGCTACACCTTC; CDR3 protein: CATSETWQGLVYGYTF
CDR3 length: 15; clone size: .; J gene: TRBJ2-6; D gene: .; V gene: TRBV9; CDR3 DNA: TGTGCCAGCAGCGTAGGGAGGAGGGGGGCCAACGTCCTGACTTTC; CDR3 protein: CASSVGRRGANVLTF
CDR3 length: 14; clone size: .; J gene: TRBJ2-7; D gene: TRBD1; V gene: TRBV28; CDR3 DNA: TGTGCCAGCAGCCCGACAGGGGCAAACTACGAGCAGTACTTC; CDR3 protein: CASSPTGANYEQYF
CDR3 length: 14; clone size: .; J gene: TRBJ2-5; D gene: .; V gene: TRBV5-8; CDR3 DNA: TGTGCCAGCAGCCTCAGGGCAGACGAAGAGACCCAGTACTTC; CDR3 protein: CASSLRADEETQYF
CDR3 length: 18; clone size: .; J gene: TRBJ2-5; D gene: .; V gene: TRBV27; CDR3 DNA: TGTGCCAGCAGTTTTATAGCCCTGACAGGCCGGTACCAAGAGACCCAGTACTTC; CDR3 protein: CASSFIALTGRYQETQYF
CDR3 length: 15; clone size: .; J gene: TRBJ2-7; D gene: .; V gene: TRBV28; CDR3 DNA: TGTGCCAGCAATCCAAGTCTGGGGATCTCCTACGAGCAGTACTTC; CDR3 protein: CASNPSLGISYEQYF
CDR3 length: 17; clone size: once; J gene: TRBJ1-1; D gene: TRBD1; V gene: TRBV27; CDR3 DNA: TGTGCCAGCAGGGAACGCGGGACAGGGGCTTGGTCGCCTGAAGCTTTCTTT; CDR3 protein: CASRERGTGAWSPEAFF
CDR3 length: 20; clone size: .; J gene: TRBJ2-2; D gene: TRBD2; V gene: TRBV4-3; CDR3 DNA: TGCGCCAGCAGCCAAGACGCGGGACTAGCGGGAGGACGTAACACCGGGGAGCTGTTTTTT; CDR3 protein: CASSQDAGLAGGRNTGELFF
CDR3 length: 15; clone size: .; J gene: TRBJ1-2; D gene: .; V gene: TRBV7-9; CDR3 DNA: TGTGCCAGCAGCTTAGCGCAGGGGTCAAACTATGGCTACACCTTC; CDR3 protein: CASSLAQGSNYGYTF
CDR3 length: 15; clone size: .; J gene: TRBJ2-5; D gene: .; V gene: TRBV9; CDR3 DNA: TGTGCCAGCAGTTCAAATGGCAGGCCACAAGAGACCCAGTACTTC; CDR3 protein: CASSSNGRPQETQYF
CDR3 length: 14; clone size: .; J gene: TRBJ1-5; D gene: .; V gene: TRBV7-9; CDR3 DNA: TGTGCCAGCAGCCCCGGGGGGAGCAATCAGCCCCAGCATTTT; CDR3 protein: CASSPGGSNQPQHF
CDR3 length: 15; clone size: .; J gene: TRBJ2-7; D gene: TRBD1; V gene: TRBV7-9; CDR3 DNA: TGTGCCAGCAGCTTGGACCTAGGGACAGTCTACGAGCAGTACTTC; CDR3 protein: CASSLDLGTVYEQYF
CDR3 length: 15; clone size: many; J gene: TRBJ1-4; D gene: .; V gene: TRBV9; CDR3 DNA: TGTGCCAGCAGCGTTGGGGGGGACAAAAATGAAAAACTGTTTTTT; CDR3 protein: CASSVGGDKNEKLFF
CDR3 length: 13; clone size: .; J gene: TRBJ2-1; D gene: .; V gene: TRBV7-9; CDR3 DNA: TGTGCCAGCAGCTTGGGGGTCCTCGATGAGCAGTTCTTC; CDR3 protein: CASSLGVLDEQFF
CDR3 length: 15; clone size: .; J gene: TRBJ1-5; D gene: .; V gene: TRBV19; CDR3 DNA: TGTGCCAGTAGTTGGGGAAACGGATTCAATCAGCCCCAGCATTTT; CDR3 protein: CASSWGNGFNQPQHF
CDR3 length: 13; clone size: .; J gene: TRBJ2-7; D gene: TRBD1; V gene: TRBV5-1; CDR3 DNA: TGCGCCAGCAGCTTAAGGGGGCCCTACGAGCAGTACTTC; CDR3 protein: CASSLRGPYEQYF
CDR3 length: 16; clone size: .; J gene: TRBJ1-1; D gene: .; V gene: TRBV5-1; CDR3 DNA: TGCGCCAGCAGCTTGGGTCGAGGGCGAAGAAACACTGAAGCTTTCTTT; CDR3 protein: CASSLGRGRRNTEAFF
CDR3 length: 15; clone size: .; J gene: TRBJ2-7; D gene: .; V gene: TRBV4-1; CDR3 DNA: TGCGCCAGCAGAAACCTGGGGACCGACGCGTACGAGCAGTACTTC; CDR3 protein: CASRNLGTDAYEQYF
CDR3 length: 15; clone size: .; J gene: TRBJ2-7; D gene: .; V gene: TRBV11-2; CDR3 DNA: TGTGCCAGCAGCCTGCCCACCTACGGGGGCTGCGAGCAGTACTTC; CDR3 protein: CASSLPTYGGCEQYF
CDR3 length: 14; clone size: .; J gene: TRBJ2-3; D gene: .; V gene: TRBV4-1; CDR3 DNA: TGCGCCAGCAGCCATGTGGGCGAGGCAGATACGCAGTATTTT; CDR3 protein: CASSHVGEADTQYF
CDR3 length: 17; clone size: .; J gene: TRBJ2-4; D gene: .; V gene: TRBV11-1; CDR3 DNA: TGTGCCAGCAGCGGCCGCCGGGACCCGGTAGCCAAAAACATTCAGTACTTC; CDR3 protein: CASSGRRDPVAKNIQYF
CDR3 length: 13; clone size: .; J gene: TRBJ1-2; D gene: .; V gene: TRBV28; CDR3 DNA: TGTGCCAGCACCCCCGGGACAAGTTATGGCTACACCTTC; CDR3 protein: CASTPGTSYGYTF
CDR3 length: 14; clone size: .; J gene: TRBJ2-5; D gene: .; V gene: TRBV27; CDR3 DNA: TGTGCCAGCAGTATACTTGCGGCCCAAGAGACCCAGTACTTC; CDR3 protein: CASSILAAQETQYF
CDR3 length: 16; clone size: once; J gene: TRBJ2-7; D gene: TRBD2; V gene: TRBV14; CDR3 DNA: TGTGCCAGCAGCCGACTAGCGGGAGGGCCGGTACGGGAGCAGTACTTC; CDR3 protein: CASSRLAGGPVREQYF
CDR3 length: 15; clone size: .; J gene: TRBJ2-7; D gene: .; V gene: TRBV5-5; CDR3 DNA: TGTGCCAGCAGCTTGGTTCCAGCGGACTCCTACGAGCAGTACTTC; CDR3 protein: CASSLVPADSYEQYF
CDR3 length: 12; clone size: .; J gene: TRBJ2-7; D gene: .; V gene: TRBV25-1; CDR3 DNA: TGTGCCAGCAGGGGGCATCTCTACGAGCAGTACTTC; CDR3 protein: CASRGHLYEQYF
CDR3 length: 11; clone size: few; J gene: TRBJ1-4; D gene: .; V gene: TRBV27; CDR3 DNA: TGTGCCAGCGGCGGTCGGGAAAAACTGTTTTTT; CDR3 protein: CASGGREKLFF